The source of this TCR beta chain is a study of cytotoxic CD8 clonotypes in ibrutinib-treated CLL. Study-level background: Partial responses totalled approximately 24 and complete responses 2; after median approximately 6 years, about 14 remained remitted and around twelve progressed.

V lost 0 bases to trimming and J lost 9 bases, with 10 bases between them. The CDR3 covers 13 residues. The germline CDR1 and CDR2 sequences are SGHRS and YFSETQ. With sequencing, the targeted depth ranged from 1 in 200,000 to 1 in 1 million T cells. The assay was immunoSEQ multiplex PCR, and TCRdb's table has in-frame clones only and misses some. The sample has about 85,000 clones; 70% to 80% are singletons. This TCR came from a human donor with chronic lymphocytic leukemia. The specimen comprised PBMCs, sampled after 12 months of ibrutinib treatment. The rearrangement uses TRBV5-1 and TRBJ2-4; no clear D. This chain's CDR3 is CASSLAGPGIQYF. CDR3 DNA: TGCGCCAGCAGCTTGGCCGGGCCGGGCATTCAGTACTTC.